Detailed here is one T cell receptor (beta chain). The source of the sample is a study of blood T cell repertoires in COVID-19. Across the whole study: Whether acute or convalescent, the COVID-19 samples came from the United States, Italy and Spain.

Per the germline V gene, CDR1 is MNHEY and CDR2 is SVGAGI. V was cut by 5 bases and J by 8 bases, with 21 bases left in between. This CDR3 contains 15 residues. Sequencing used immunoSEQ multiplex PCR; TCRdb keeps in-frame clones, though not all of them. This sample has tens of thousands of clones, with nearly 90% found just once. The chain is built from TRBV6-5 and TRBJ1-2, with TRBD1 as a possible D gene (5 bases). The receptor was isolated from a woman aged 55 to 70 with active COVID-19. The sequenced material came from peripheral blood. CDR3 in amino acids: CASSPAGGGFLGYTF. DNA for the CDR3: TGTGCCAGCAGTCCCGCCGGGGGAGGCTTTCTCGGCTACACCTTC.